This T cell receptor (beta chain) was recorded in a study of T cell responses to AZD1222 COVID-19 vaccine. Some clones are missing from TCRdb's copy, which holds only in-frame ones; the method was immunoSEQ multiplex PCR. In the table there are some 200,000 clones, approximately 93% of which are singletons. Concerning this clone itself: Its antigen is as yet unknown.

The study's findings and limits: The donor cohort was predominantly white British with a female majority, and clonal diversity may have been underestimated.

The junction had 5 bases not matched to a gene; V was cut back by 0 bases and J by 0 bases. Germline V gene sequence: CDR1 SGDLS, CDR2 YYNGEE. The CDR3 is made up of 16 amino acids. The V and J genes are TRBV9 and TRBJ2-7, with 8 nucleotides matching TRBD2. This TCR came from an adult in good health. The material was peripheral blood, obtained on day 0 of AZD1222 vaccination. The CDR3: CASSVDAGTSSYEQYF. CDR3 DNA: TGTGCCAGCAGCGTAGATGCCGGGACTAGCTCCTACGAGCAGTACTTC.